Listed below are T cell receptor beta chains from one sample, sequenced in a study of cytomegalovirus exposure and HLA in healthy donors. Only in-frame clones appear in the TCRdb table, and some are missing; sequencing was by immunoSEQ multiplex PCR. This table holds some 78,000 clones, over 70% found once. Input material: PBMCs. The origin of the receptors is a man aged 50 to 59 in good health and CMV-seropositive. Each CDR3 is given with its conserved first and last residue. D genes are given only for firm matches. Clone sizes are given selectively: once, few, many, or a class where the clone is expanded.

.	TRBD2	TRBV5-1	TRBJ2-1	TGCGCCAGCAGCTTGGAGGTAGCTAGCGGGGCCAATGAGCAGTTCTTC	CASSLEVASGANEQFF
.	TRBD2	TRBV29-1	TRBJ2-1	TGCAGCGCGGCCGAGACTAGCGGTCACAATGAGCAGTTCTTC	CSAAETSGHNEQFF
.	.	TRBV6-5	TRBJ1-6	TGTGCCAGCAGTTACGGGCACTCGCCTAATTCACCCCTCCACTTT	CASSYGHSPNSPLHF
.	.	TRBV14	TRBJ2-7	TGTGCCAGCAGTTACGGAGTAACCTACGAGCAGTACTTC	CASSYGVTYEQYF
once	.	TRBV7-9	TRBJ2-3	TGTGCCAGCAGCTTAAACACCCAGAGCACAGATGCGCAGTATTTT	CASSLNTQSTDAQYF
.	TRBD2	TRBV10-1	TRBJ2-5	TGCGCCAGCAGTCCGGGAGGGCAAGAGACCCAGTACTTC	CASSPGGQETQYF
.	.	TRBV19	TRBJ2-5	TGTGCCAGTAGTATATCACAGGGTCCCCAAGAGACCCAGTACTTC	CASSISQGPQETQYF
.	.	TRBV5-4	TRBJ1-4	TGCGCCAGCAGCCAAAACATACTCGATAGGAGTGAAAAACTGTTTTTT	CASSQNILDRSEKLFF
.	TRBD2	TRBV19	TRBJ2-3	TGTGCCAGTAGTAGGGGGACTAGCGGAACCTTTTTGGCGCAGTATTTT	CASSRGTSGTFLAQYF
.	.	TRBV19	TRBJ2-1	TGTGCCAGTAGTATTCTGGGACTGACTGGGAATGAGCAGTTCTTC	CASSILGLTGNEQFF
.	.	TRBV5-4	TRBJ1-2	TGTGCCAGCAGCAAGGAGACCGGCTACACCTTC	CASSKETGYTF
.	.	TRBV6-1	TRBJ2-3	TGTGCCAGCAGTGAAGCACTAGGCCCAGATACGCAGTATTTT	CASSEALGPDTQYF
.	.	TRBV9	TRBJ1-4	TGTGCCAGCAGTGTAGACAGCCTAAATGAAAAACTGTTTTTT	CASSVDSLNEKLFF
.	TRBD1	TRBV6-1	TRBJ2-7	TGTGCCAGCAGTGTTAGACAGGGGACGTACGAGCAGTACTTC	CASSVRQGTYEQYF
.	.	TRBV15	TRBJ1-5	TGTGCCACCAGCAGAAGTATAGTGGATCAGCCCCAGCATTTT	CATSRSIVDQPQHF
.	.	TRBV12-5	TRBJ1-4	TGTGCTAGTGGTTTGGTACTAGGCAGGCTAGCAACTAATGAAAAACTGTTTTTT	CASGLVLGRLATNEKLFF